A selection of T cell receptor beta chains follows, all from one sample in a study of T-cell reconstitution after alpha-beta-depleted transplantation in children. TCRdb fed the PCR reads into MiXCR, producing one record per CDR3 protein. The repertoire holds over 150,000 distinct CDR3 sequences, with about 15% as singletons. The material sequenced was PBMCs from the stem cell graft donor, taken from the stem cell graft. Receptors were obtained from a human donor who donated a stem cell graft to a child with acute lymphoblastic leukemia. CDR3s include the opening cysteine and the closing phenylalanine or tryptophan. The D gene is left open where the match is weak. The size field is filled for only some rows; it gives once, few, many or a size class.

clone size | J gene | V gene | CDR3 length | D gene | CDR3 DNA | CDR3 protein
. | TRBJ2-1 | TRBV7-9 | 16 | TRBD2 | TGTGCCAGCAGCTTCCGGACTAGCGGGTTTTACAATGAGCAGTTCTTC | CASSFRTSGFYNEQFF
many | TRBJ2-3 | TRBV11-2 | 16 | TRBD2 | TGTGCCAGCAGCTTAGGGGGACTAGCGGGAGCAGATACGCAGTATTTT | CASSLGGLAGADTQYF
many | TRBJ1-5 | TRBV6-5 | 13 | . | TGTGCCAGCAGGAGAAACCACGATCAGCCCCAGCATTTT | CASRRNHDQPQHF
many | TRBJ2-6 | TRBV28 | 15 | . | TGTGCCAGCAGTTTTAAAGGTGCTGGGGCCAACGTCCTGACTTTC | CASSFKGAGANVLTF
many | TRBJ1-1 | TRBV5-8 | 16 | . | TGTGCCAGCAGCCTCCGGACACGGAAGATGAACACTGAAGCTTTCTTT | CASSLRTRKMNTEAFF
few | TRBJ2-1 | TRBV20-1 | 12 | . | TGCAGTGCCTTCAAAGAGCGAGGTGAGCAGTTCTTC | CSAFKERGEQFF
many | TRBJ2-5 | TRBV20-1 | 15 | . | TGCAGTGCTAGACGAACCCAGGACAGACAAGAGACCCAGTACTTC | CSARRTQDRQETQYF
many | TRBJ1-2 | TRBV5-4 | 18 | . | TGTGCCAGCAGCTTGCTTAGTTTTAGAGCCCTCTTGGTCTATGGCTACACCTTC | CASSLLSFRALLVYGYTF
many | TRBJ2-2 | TRBV11-2 | 19 | TRBD2 | TGTGCCAGCAGGCCACCCGGTTTAGCGGGAGCCTTAAACACCGGGGAGCTGTTTTTT | CASRPPGLAGALNTGELFF
many | TRBJ1-1 | TRBV5-1 | 15 | TRBD1 | TGCGCCAGCGGACAGGGGGCGAGAGCGGAAACTGAAGCTTTCTTT | CASGQGARAETEAFF
. | TRBJ2-1 | TRBV19 | 10 | . | TGTGCCAGTTCAGGTGATGAGCAGTTCTTC | CASSGDEQFF
. | TRBJ2-7 | TRBV27 | 15 | . | TGTGCCAGCAACTCGGGGGCGGGACTCAGCTACGAGCAGTACTTC | CASNSGAGLSYEQYF
many | TRBJ2-2 | TRBV12-3/TRBV12-4 | 15 | TRBD1 | TGTGCCAGCAGGCTTAACAGGGGGAACACCGGGGAGCTGTTTTTT | CASRLNRGNTGELFF
. | TRBJ2-1 | TRBV6-1 | 14 | . | TGTGCCAGCAGACCAAACAGGGAAATCGATGAGCAGTTCTTC | CASRPNREIDEQFF
many | TRBJ2-7 | TRBV3-1 | 13 | . | TGTGCCAGCAGCCAAGTCAGAGAAAACGAGCAGTACTTC | CASSQVRENEQYF
many | TRBJ1-4 | TRBV5-1 | 15 | . | TGCGCCAGCAGCTGGGGAGACCGGGACGGCGGGGGACTGTTTTTT | CASSWGDRDGGGLFF
many | TRBJ1-1 | TRBV29-1 | 11 | . | TGCAGCGTTCGACAGAACACTGAAGCTTTCTTT | CSVRQNTEAFF
many | TRBJ2-3 | TRBV5-6 | 11 | . | TGTGCCAGCAGCTTCGCAGATACGCAGTATTTT | CASSFADTQYF
. | TRBJ2-2 | TRBV3-1 | 14 | . | TGTGCCAGCAGCCAAGATCACAGTTTCGTGGAGCTGTTTTTT | CASSQDHSFVELFF
many | TRBJ2-5 | TRBV3-1 | 17 | TRBD2 | TGTGCCAGCAGCGCCGGGACTAGCGGGAACCTTAAAGAGACCCAGTACTTC | CASSAGTSGNLKETQYF
. | TRBJ2-1 | TRBV12-3/TRBV12-4 | 18 | . | TGTGCCATCAGTTTAGACTCCTGGACTAGGGGGCAATACAATGAGCAGTTCTTC | CAISLDSWTRGQYNEQFF
. | TRBJ2-1 | TRBV11-2 | 15 | . | TGTGCCAGCAGCTTAGGGGGGAGTCGTGGAAATGAGCAGTTCTTC | CASSLGGSRGNEQFF
many | TRBJ2-2 | TRBV10-3 | 16 | TRBD1 | TGTGCCATCAGTGACTGGCAGGGGGCAGGCACCGGGGAGCTGTTTTTT | CAISDWQGAGTGELFF
. | TRBJ2-7 | TRBV5-1 | 14 | TRBD1 | TGCGCCAGCAGCGTCCCCGGGACAGGGGTCGAGCAGTACTTC | CASSVPGTGVEQYF
many | TRBJ2-2 | TRBV5-1 | 14 | . | TGCGCCAGCAGCTTGGGCCAGACCACCGGGGAGCTGTTTTTT | CASSLGQTTGELFF
. | TRBJ1-6 | TRBV20-1 | 15 | . | TGCAGTGCTAGAGGAGTGGGGGGAGAGAATTCACCCCTCCACTTT | CSARGVGGENSPLHF
many | TRBJ2-7 | TRBV12-3/TRBV12-4 | 14 | . | TGTGCCAGCAGCCCCGCCCGGGTACCATACGAGCAGTACTTC | CASSPARVPYEQYF
many | TRBJ2-3 | TRBV29-1 | 13 | . | TGCAGCGTGGGGGGAGGTCCGGAAGATACGCAGTATTTT | CSVGGGPEDTQYF
many | TRBJ2-1 | TRBV12-3/TRBV12-4 | 14 | . | TGTGCCAGCAGTCCCCGGACTGCAAACAATGAGCAGTTCTTC | CASSPRTANNEQFF
many | TRBJ2-5 | TRBV20-1 | 17 | . | TGCAGTGCTAGAGATCCAGAGGGGGACAAGGGGGAAGAGACCCAGTACTTC | CSARDPEGDKGEETQYF
. | TRBJ1-2 | TRBV2 | 15 | . | TGTGCCAGCAGTCCCTCCGTGCGAAGGGCCGTTGGCTACACCTTC | CASSPSVRRAVGYTF
many | TRBJ2-7 | TRBV5-1 | 15 | . | TGCGCCAGCAGCTCCTTCGGACCATCGAGAGACGAGCAGTACTTC | CASSSFGPSRDEQYF
many | TRBJ2-1 | TRBV4-2 | 11 | . | TGTGCCAGCAGCCACGGACTATCGCAGTTCTTC | CASSHGLSQFF
many | TRBJ1-1 | TRBV25-1 | 16 | TRBD1 | TGTGCCAGCAGTGATTCCCGACAGGGGAATCCCACTGAAGCTTTCTTT | CASSDSRQGNPTEAFF
. | TRBJ2-1 | TRBV5-1 | 16 | TRBD1 | TGCGCCAGCAGCTTGGCGGGACAGGCCTCCTACAATGAGCAGTTCTTC | CASSLAGQASYNEQFF
many | TRBJ2-1 | TRBV20-1 | 18 | TRBD2 | TGCAGTGCCGCCTCGGGACTAGCGGGAGGCGTCTCCTACAATGAGCAGTTCTTC | CSAASGLAGGVSYNEQFF
. | TRBJ2-1 | TRBV3-1 | 12 | . | TGTGCCAGCAGCCAAGATGGGGGTGAGCAGTTCTTC | CASSQDGGEQFF
many | TRBJ2-1 | TRBV6-2/TRBV6-3 | 19 | . | TGTGCCAGCAGCCCCGTTGGCGGATCGGGGCCCGAATCCTACAATGAGCAGTTCTTC | CASSPVGGSGPESYNEQFF
few | TRBJ2-7 | TRBV10-3 | 15 | TRBD1 | TGTGCCGTTAACCCCGGACAGGGGGCGACCTACGAGCAGTACTTC | CAVNPGQGATYEQYF
many | TRBJ2-2 | TRBV5-1 | 14 | TRBD1 | TGCGCCAGCAGCTTGGGACAGGGGGCCGGGGAGCTGTTTTTT | CASSLGQGAGELFF
. | TRBJ2-5 | TRBV3-1 | 18 | TRBD2 | TGTGCCAGCAGCGGCCCAAATCCGGGACTAGCGAAACAAGAGACCCAGTACTTC | CASSGPNPGLAKQETQYF
. | TRBJ1-4 | TRBV7-9 | 15 | . | TGTGCCAGCAGCTTATCTGTGCAGGGGAATGAAAAACTGTTTTTT | CASSLSVQGNEKLFF
. | TRBJ1-1 | TRBV20-1 | 14 | TRBD1 | TGCAGTGCAACGACAGGGAGGGGAGACACTGAAGCTTTCTTT | CSATTGRGDTEAFF
many | TRBJ2-3 | TRBV7-8 | 15 | . | TGTGCCAGCAGCTTAGCCCGGGAGAAAGCAGATACGCAGTATTTT | CASSLAREKADTQYF
many | TRBJ2-3 | TRBV7-2 | 16 | . | TGTGCCAGCAGCTTAAGGGGGTTATACAACACAGATACGCAGTATTTT | CASSLRGLYNTDTQYF
few | TRBJ2-7 | TRBV12-3/TRBV12-4 | 14 | . | TGTGCCAGCGGTTTAGGGGGGGGAGCCTACGAGCAGTACTTC | CASGLGGGAYEQYF
many | TRBJ2-1 | TRBV19 | 16 | TRBD2 | TGTGCCAGTAGTATAGTCCGCGGACTAGCGGCCGAACTTCTCTACTTC | CASSIVRGLAAELLYF
. | TRBJ2-1 | TRBV2 | 15 | TRBD1 | TGTGCCAGCAGTGAAGGACAGGGTACAGCCAATGAGCAGTTCTTC | CASSEGQGTANEQFF
. | TRBJ2-5 | TRBV19 | 13 | . | TGTGCCAGTAGTATGGAGGGGGGAGAGACCCAGTACTTC | CASSMEGGETQYF
many | TRBJ2-3 | TRBV29-1 | 16 | TRBD2 | TGCAGCGTTGAAGATAGAACTAGCGGTGGGGGAGATACGCAGTATTTT | CSVEDRTSGGGDTQYF
many | TRBJ2-1 | TRBV4-2 | 15 | TRBD2 | TGTGCCAGCAGCATCCGACTAGCGGGGGACAATGAGCAGTTCTTC | CASSIRLAGDNEQFF
. | TRBJ2-6 | TRBV29-1 | 12 | . | TGCAGCGTTTCCTTAGGACGGGGGGTCCTGACTTTC | CSVSLGRGVLTF
many | TRBJ2-7 | TRBV30 | 15 | . | TGTGCCTGGAGTAAGACAGCGTTGAGCTCCTACGAGCAGTACTTC | CAWSKTALSSYEQYF
. | TRBJ2-2 | TRBV12-3/TRBV12-4 | 15 | TRBD2 | TGTGCCAGCAGTACACTAGCGGGAGGCGGCGGGGAGCTGTTTTTT | CASSTLAGGGGELFF
many | TRBJ2-5 | TRBV6-1 | 13 | . | TGTGCCAGCATGAACGGAGGGGAAGAGACCCAGTACTTC | CASMNGGEETQYF
many | TRBJ2-7 | TRBV6-2/TRBV6-3 | 13 | . | TGTGCCAGCAGTTACTCTGCTAGACGTGGTCTGGAATTC | CASSYSARRGLEF
many | TRBJ2-7 | TRBV5-1 | 14 | TRBD1 | TGCGCCAGCAGCGGGGGGACAGGGATATACGAGCAGTACTTC | CASSGGTGIYEQYF
many | TRBJ1-3 | TRBV7-8 | 14 | TRBD1 | TGTGCCAGCAGCTGGGACAGGCGTGGAAACACCATATATTTT | CASSWDRRGNTIYF
. | TRBJ2-4 | TRBV29-1 | 19 | TRBD2 | TGCAGCGCCACAGGGTCGCTAGCGGGAGTTTTGGGCGCCAAAAACATTCAGTACTTC | CSATGSLAGVLGAKNIQYF
many | TRBJ2-2 | TRBV5-1 | 15 | TRBD2 | TGCGCCAGCAGCCTGCTAGCGGCTGGGACCGGGGAGCTGTTTTTT | CASSLLAAGTGELFF